This T cell receptor (beta chain) was captured by sequencing in a study of T cell responses to AZD1222 COVID-19 vaccine. Whole-study results and caveats: At study baseline, merely six AZD1222 recipients were seropositive. Mapped onto spike, vaccine-associated CD4 TCRs spanned it and were dominant at 160-218 and 743-854.

Only in-frame clones appear in the TCRdb table, and some are missing; sequencing was by immunoSEQ multiplex PCR. The sample carries roughly 100,000 clones, 85% to 90% recorded once. On this clone itself: Its antigen remains unidentified.

The sequenced sample was peripheral blood, obtained on day 0 of AZD1222 vaccination. The receptor was derived from an adult in good health.

The CDR3 spells CAISESQVLDGYTF. As DNA, the CDR3 is TGTGCCATCAGTGAGTCGCAGGTGCTGGATGGCTACACCTTC. The J gene is TRBJ1-2, the V gene TRBV10-3; D call uncertain. The ends were cut back, 0 bases at V and 6 bases at J, with 11 bases in the middle. The CDR3 has 14 amino acids. Germline lookup yields CDR1 ENHRY and CDR2 SYGVKD.